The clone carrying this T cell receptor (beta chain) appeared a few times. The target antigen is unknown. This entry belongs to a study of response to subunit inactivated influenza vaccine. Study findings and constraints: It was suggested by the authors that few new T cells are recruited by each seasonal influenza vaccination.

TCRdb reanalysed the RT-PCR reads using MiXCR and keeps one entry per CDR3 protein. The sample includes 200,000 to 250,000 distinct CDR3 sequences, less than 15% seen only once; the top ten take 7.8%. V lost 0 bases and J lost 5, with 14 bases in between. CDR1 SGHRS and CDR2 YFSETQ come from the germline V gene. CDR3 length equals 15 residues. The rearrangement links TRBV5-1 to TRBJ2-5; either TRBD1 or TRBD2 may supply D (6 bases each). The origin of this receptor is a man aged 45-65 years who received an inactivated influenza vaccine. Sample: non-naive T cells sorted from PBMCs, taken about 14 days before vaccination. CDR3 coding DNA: TGCGCCAGCAGCTTGGCCGGAACAGGGAGGGAGACCCAGTACTTC. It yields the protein CASSLAGTGRETQYF.